The next 22 T cell receptor beta chains were all read from a single sample in a study of shared clonotypes between healthy human individuals. The assay was immunoSEQ multiplex PCR, and TCRdb's table has in-frame clones only and misses some. The sample has fewer than 600,000 clones, approximately 80% seen once; the top ten hold 12%. The specimen sequenced was PBMCs. Receptors originate from a woman aged 40-49 years in good health. Some clones in this sample may be carry-over from other donors' samples.

The sample holds a few counts of this clone. In the same sample, other DNA sequences code for this CDR3. The J gene is TRBJ2-7, the V gene TRBV20-1, with D possibly TRBD1 on 5 matching bases. Trimming removed 6 bases from V and 3 bases from J, with 9 bases in between. CDR1 DFQATT and CDR2 SNEGSKA come from the germline V gene (reference sequence). The CDR3 totals 11 residues. CDR3 in amino acids: CSAPRGYEQYF. CDR3 bases: TGCAGTGCCCCTAGGGGCTACGAGCAGTACTTC.

There are a few counts of this clone. This may be a read error: a much more frequent sequence differs by one nucleotide. V gene TRBV14 combines with J gene TRBJ1-2; D may be TRBD1 (5 bases). The CDR3 consists of 12 residues. Per the germline V gene, CDR1 is SGHDN and CDR2 is FVKESK. V was trimmed by 5 bases and J by 7 bases, leaving 11 bases between them. The CDR3 nucleotides read TGTGCCAGCAGCAAAGGGGCTTTTGGCTACACCTTC. It specifies CASSKGAFGYTF.

As regards this clone: Only one base separates this from a far larger clonotype, so it likely reflects a read error. Other DNA sequences of this sample code for an identical CDR3. The chain employs TRBV7-9 and TRBJ2-7; D gene ambiguous. The CDR3 is 11 residues long. CDR1 and CDR2 (germline): SEHNR, FQNEAQ (reference sequence). With 1 base removed from V and 4 bases from J, the gap between germline ends came to 2 bases. The CDR3 nucleotides read TGTGCCAGCAGCTTAGTATACGAGCAGTACTTC. Amino acid sequence: CASSLVYEQYF.

The chain joins TRBV7-9 to TRBJ2-2; D possibly corresponds to TRBD1 (5 bases). CDR1 SEHNR and CDR2 FQNEAQ come from the germline V gene (reference sequence). CDR3 size: 14 residues. The ends were cut back, 8 bases at V and 6 bases at J, with 16 bases in the middle. The CDR3 DNA is TGTGCCAGCCAGCCCGGACACCTATCCGGGGAGCTGTTTTTT. It is translated as CASQPGHLSGELFF.

The J gene is TRBJ2-3, the V gene TRBV9; D not certain. This CDR3 contains 13 residues. V lost 0 bases and J 6 bases, leaving 8 bases between the germline ends. Per germline, CDR1 SGDLS and CDR2 YYNGEE. This CDR3 reads CASSVGASDTQYF. DNA for the CDR3: TGTGCCAGCAGCGTAGGGGCCTCGGATACGCAGTATTTT.

The chain couples TRBV29-1 to TRBJ2-7; D is ambiguous. V shed 4 bases and J shed 4 bases, with 11 bases lying between them. The germline V gene encodes CDR1 SQVTM and CDR2 ANQGSEA. This CDR3 spans 12 amino acids. The CDR3 region is CSVGYSPYEQYF. CDR3 DNA: TGCAGCGTTGGATACAGCCCTTACGAGCAGTACTTC.

This clone has a count of ten or more. Other DNA sequences of this sample code for an identical CDR3. The chain has TRBV30 and TRBJ2-7, with a possible D match to TRBD1 (5 bases). There are 12 residues in the CDR3. The germline V and J ends were trimmed by 2 bases and 5 bases, with 10 bases remaining between them. Germline CDR1 and CDR2: GTSNPN and SVGIG (reference sequence). CDR3 in amino acids: CAWSPRVNEQYF. The CDR3 DNA reads TGTGCCTGGAGTCCCAGGGTCAACGAGCAGTACTTC.

This clone was recorded many times. V and J are TRBV6-1 and TRBJ2-1; 7 nucleotides align to TRBD1. The CDR3 covers 14 residues. CDR1 is MNHNS and CDR2 is SASEGT in the germline V gene. With 5 bases clipped from V and 1 base from J, the junction kept 2 bases outside the gene matches. The CDR3 coding sequence is TGTGCCAGCAGTCCCAGGGGGTCCTACAATGAGCAGTTCTTC. It yields the protein CASSPRGSYNEQFF.

This chain uses TRBV18 with TRBJ2-5; the D gene could be TRBD1 or TRBD2 (5 bases each). Trimming removed 6 bases from V and 5 bases from J, with 13 bases in between. Germline V gene lookup returns CDR1 KGHSH and CDR2 LQKENI. CDR3 length equals 13 residues. The CDR3 DNA reads as TGTGCCAGCTCCCAGGGACCGCTGGAGACCCAGTACTTC. Amino acids: CASSQGPLETQYF.

Regarding this clone: A far larger clone is off by one base, so a read error is likely. The gene calls are TRBV5-4 and TRBJ2-5; D is unresolved. Per the germline V gene, CDR1 is SGHNT and CDR2 is YYREEE (reference sequence). The CDR3 runs to 11 residues. Trimming shortened V by 4 bases and J by 2 bases, and 3 bases separated the two germline ends. This CDR3 reads CASSEQETQYF. DNA for the CDR3: TGTGCCAGCAGCGAACAAGAGACCCAGTACTTC.

V gene TRBV5-6 combines with J gene TRBJ2-7, with D perhaps matching TRBD1 or TRBD2 (5 bases each). The CDR3 contains 15 residues. The V gene's germline CDR1 is SGHDT and CDR2 YYEEEE. Trimming left V 1 base short and J 4 bases short, with 15 bases between. CDR3 bases: TGTGCCAGCAGCTTGTACGGGGCTAATACTTACGAGCAGTACTTC. Translated: CASSLYGANTYEQYF.

In the case of this clone: This likely stems from a read error, as it lies one base from a far larger clone. The chain links TRBV28 to TRBJ2-5; 8 bases match TRBD1. The CDR3 covers 12 residues. The germline V gene has CDR1 MDHEN and CDR2 SYDVKM. As DNA, the CDR3 is TGTGCCGGCAGTCCTCCCCGGACAGGGCAGTACTTC. Translating gives CAGSPPRTGQYF.

This chain links TRBV15 with TRBJ2-7; D is undetermined. V lost 0 bases to trimming and J lost 3 bases, with 12 bases between them. The CDR3 is 15 residues long. Germline V gene lookup returns CDR1 LNHNV and CDR2 YYDKDF (reference sequence). CDR3 coding DNA: TGTGCCACCAGCAGAGATCCGGCCCCCCTCTACGAGCAGTACTTC. Amino acid sequence: CATSRDPAPLYEQYF.

CDR3: CASSLVATGTDTQYF. CDR3 sequence (DNA): TGTGCCAGCAGCTTAGTTGCGACAGGCACAGATACGCAGTATTTT. The chain is built from TRBV7-2 and TRBJ2-3, with D perhaps matching TRBD1 (5 bases). Trimming shortened V by 1 base and J by 1 base, and 9 bases separated the two germline ends. The V gene's germline CDR1 is SGHTA and CDR2 FQGNSA. The CDR3 is 15 amino acids.

In its sample, this clone was seen many times. Other DNA variants within this sample encode the same CDR3. V usage is TRBV29-1 and J usage is TRBJ1-2; TRBD1 might be the D (5 bases). Per germline, CDR1 SQVTM and CDR2 ANQGSEA. The CDR3 runs 12 residues. Trimming removed 4 bases at V and 2 bases at J, with 8 bases between. CDR3 nucleotide sequence: TGCAGCGTTGGGACATCAAACTATGGCTACACCTTC. As protein: CSVGTSNYGYTF.

The chain combines TRBV7-8 with TRBJ2-7; D perhaps matches TRBD1 (5 bases). This CDR3 contains 14 residues. Germline CDR1 and CDR2: SGHVS and FQNEAQ. V was shortened by 1 base and J by 7 bases, with 14 bases between the two germline ends. The CDR3 loop is CASSLESQGSEQYF. The CDR3 DNA reads TGTGCCAGCAGCTTAGAGAGCCAGGGAAGTGAGCAGTACTTC.

This clone appeared a few times. The chain links TRBV7-8 to TRBJ1-1, with 11 nucleotides matching TRBD1. Germline CDR1 and CDR2: SGHVS and FQNEAQ. The J segment lost 5 bases and the V segment lost 5 bases, leaving 7 bases of the junction unmatched. This CDR3 is 15 amino acids long. In DNA form, the CDR3 reads TGTGCCAGCAGCCCAGGGGACAGGGGGGCAACTGAAGCTTTCTTT. Its translation: CASSPGDRGATEAFF.

J is TRBJ1-1 and V is TRBV4-3; D is unclear. Trimming took 4 bases from V and 3 from J, leaving 18 bases between them. Germline V gene data show CDR1 as LGHNA and CDR2 as YSLEER. This CDR3 has 16 amino acids. CDR3 in amino acids: CASSPNRGWFDTEAFF. The CDR3, as DNA: TGCGCCAGCAGCCCGAACCGGGGATGGTTCGACACTGAAGCTTTCTTT.

The CDR3 sequence: CASTEAQHNQPQHF. CDR3 bases: TGTGCCAGCACGGAAGCACAGCACAATCAGCCCCAGCATTTT. This chain joins TRBV2 and TRBJ1-5; D remains unclear. The germline V gene encodes CDR1 SNHLY and CDR2 FYNNEI. The CDR3 runs 14 residues. The V and J ends lost 7 bases and 3 bases respectively, with 13 bases between them.

As for this clone: Other DNA sequences in this sample translate to the same CDR3. The J gene is TRBJ2-5, the V gene TRBV9; TRBD1 is a possible D gene (6 bases). Germline V lookup: CDR1 SGDLS, CDR2 YYNGEE. Trimming took 0 bases from V and 5 from J, leaving 8 bases between them. This CDR3 is 13 amino acids long. The CDR3 here is CASSVGRGETQYF. As DNA, the CDR3 is TGTGCCAGCAGCGTAGGCAGGGGTGAGACCCAGTACTTC.

The V gene is TRBV2, the J gene TRBJ1-2; D remains ambiguous. The CDR3 covers 17 residues. V was trimmed by 2 bases and J by 7 bases, leaving 23 bases between them. Germline V gene lookup returns CDR1 SNHLY and CDR2 FYNNEI. CDR3 sequence reads: CASSESSAQQLRSGYTF. CDR3 DNA: TGTGCCAGCAGTGAATCTTCGGCACAGCAGCTTCGATCTGGCTACACCTTC.

J is TRBJ1-1 and V is TRBV7-3; D is unresolved. V lost 1 base, J lost 7 bases, and 10 bases lay in between. The CDR3 is 13 residues long. From germline, CDR1 is SGHTA and CDR2 FQGTGA. CDR3 sequence reads: CASSLRVRSEAFF. As DNA, the CDR3 is TGTGCCAGCAGCTTAAGGGTAAGAAGTGAAGCTTTCTTT.